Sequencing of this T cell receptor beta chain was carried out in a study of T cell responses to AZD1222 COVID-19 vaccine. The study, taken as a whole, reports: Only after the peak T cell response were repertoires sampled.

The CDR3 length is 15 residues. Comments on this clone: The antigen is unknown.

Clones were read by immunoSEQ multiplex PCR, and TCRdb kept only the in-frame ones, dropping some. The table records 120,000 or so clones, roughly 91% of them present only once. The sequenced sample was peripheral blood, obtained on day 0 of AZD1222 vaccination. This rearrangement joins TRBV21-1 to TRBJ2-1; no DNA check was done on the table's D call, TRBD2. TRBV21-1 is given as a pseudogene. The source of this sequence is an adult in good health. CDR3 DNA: TGTGCCAGCATCGCTCCGGGACTCAGACGAAATGAGCAGTTCTTC. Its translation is CASIAPGLRRNEQFF.